The 24 T cell receptor beta chains below all came from one sample that was sequenced in a study of blood T cells in healthy people across ages. Combining a sample-barcoded 5' primer with a J-beta primer mix, a second PCR ran for roughly 6 to 11 cycles. TCRdb fed the 5' RACE reads into MiXCR, producing one record per CDR3 protein. The sample records 1.8 million or so distinct CDR3 sequences, more than 35% being singletons. Sequenced material: blood. The origin of the receptors is a human donor in good health.

This clonotype was recorded many times. The chain couples TRBV7-2 to TRBJ2-5, with no clear D. From germline, CDR1 is SGHTA and CDR2 FQGNSA. The V end was cut by 5 bases, the J end by 5 bases, with 9 bases between. The CDR3 covers 12 residues. CDR3 bases: TGTGCCAGCAGCCACCCCCTGGAGACCCAGTACTTC. It codes for CASSHPLETQYF.

V usage is TRBV7-8 and J usage is TRBJ2-2; TRBD1 might be the D (6 bases). The germline gives CDR1 SGHVS, CDR2 FQNEAQ. CDR3 length equals 15 residues. Trimming took 0 bases from V and 4 from J, leaving 9 bases between them. In DNA, the CDR3 is TGTGCCAGCAGCTTAGCGGGGGCGTTCACCGGGGAGCTGTTTTTT. It codes for CASSLAGAFTGELFF.

The chain recombines TRBV7-3 with TRBJ1-2; TRBD1 matches at 7 bases. J gave up 8 bases and V 5 bases, and 11 bases lay outside the gene matches. The CDR3 length is 14 residues. CDR1 and CDR2 (germline): SGHTA, FQGTGA. CDR3 nucleotides: TGTGCCAGCAGCAAAAGGGGGCGGGAGGAGGGCTACACCTTC. This gives the protein CASSKRGREEGYTF.

This clonotype has a handful of counts. The V and J genes are TRBV29-1 and TRBJ2-5, with D perhaps assigned TRBD1 or TRBD2 (5 bases each). Trimming took 6 bases from V and 5 from J, leaving 13 bases between them. CDR3 length equals 12 residues. Germline V gives CDR1 SQVTM, CDR2 ANQGSEA. CDR3 in DNA: TGCAGCGTGGAGGTTTGGGGGGAGACCCAGTACTTC. This sequence encodes CSVEVWGETQYF.

This clonotype has just a few counts. In DNA, the CDR3 is TGTGCCAGCAGTGAGTCGTTGGCGGACCCAGAGGAGGGTGGCTACACCTTC. Protein sequence: CASSESLADPEEGGYTF. V is TRBV2 and J is TRBJ1-2; no reliable D call. The CDR3 covers 17 residues. The germline gives CDR1 SNHLY, CDR2 FYNNEI. V lost 3 bases and J lost 7, with 24 bases in between.

This clonotype has only a few counts. The chain combines TRBV11-2 with TRBJ2-4; D gene ambiguous. Trimming pared 0 bases from V and 8 bases from J, leaving 8 bases between. This CDR3 is 13 amino acids long. Germline V CDR1 and CDR2: SGHAT, FQNNGV. The CDR3 nucleotides are TGTGCCAGCAGCTTAGATATCGATGACATTCAGTACTTC. Translated, it gives CASSLDIDDIQYF.

In its sample, this clonotype was seen a few times. The genes are TRBV20-1 and TRBJ2-5; D unresolved. Trimming pared 4 bases from V and 2 bases from J, leaving 5 bases between. CDR3 length: 11 residues. The germline V gene has CDR1 DFQATT and CDR2 SNEGSKA (reference sequence). In nucleotides, the CDR3 is TGCAGTGCTACTCTGCAAGAGACCCAGTACTTC. Residues: CSATLQETQYF.

The rearrangement links TRBV12-3 or TRBV12-4 to TRBJ2-1, with 11 bases that match TRBD2. CDR3 length: 15 residues. V lost 6 bases, J lost 8 bases, and 9 bases stayed unmatched. The CDR3 sequence is CASRPTSGGGYEQFF. CDR3 nucleotides: TGTGCCAGCAGACCAACTAGCGGGGGTGGGTATGAGCAGTTCTTC.

This clonotype was picked up a small number of times. V usage is TRBV7-6 and J usage is TRBJ1-2; 8 bases match TRBD1. The germline V gene has CDR1 SGHVS and CDR2 FNYEAQ. V shed 4 bases, J shed 7 bases, and the junction held 11 bases outside the gene matches. The CDR3 is made up of 15 amino acids. For the CDR3, the DNA is TGTGCCAGCAGCTCCCGGACAGGGCTGGCGTTTGGCTACACCTTC. Protein sequence: CASSSRTGLAFGYTF.

In the case of this clonotype: The junction differs from germline at one of its ends, possibly a read error. J is TRBJ1-2 and V is TRBV7-2; the D is unclear. CDR3 length: 14 amino acids. Germline V CDR1 and CDR2: SGHTA, FQGNSA. The DNA of the CDR3 is TGTGTCAGCAGTTTAGACACATTTAACTATGGCTACACCTTC. Its translation: CVSSLDTFNYGYTF.

This clonotype has just one count. V is TRBV4-3 and J is TRBJ1-4, with 7 bases matching TRBD1. The germline V gene encodes CDR1 LGHNA and CDR2 YSLEER. The CDR3 runs 16 residues. V lost 4 bases and J lost 5; bases outside the gene matches: 10. This CDR3 is CASSRERGQLNEKLFF. Here the CDR3 DNA reads TGCGCCAGCAGCCGGGAGCGGGGACAGCTAAATGAAAAACTGTTTTTT.

This clonotype was observed a handful of times. DNA for the CDR3: TGCGCCAGCAGCCAAGATAGCGGGACCCTAAATGAAAAACTGTTTTTT. It specifies CASSQDSGTLNEKLFF. The rearrangement uses TRBV4-3 and TRBJ1-4; weak D call: TRBD1 (5 bases). Deletions cut 0 bases from V and 5 bases from J, with 13 bases between. Germline assignment: CDR1 LGHNA and CDR2 YSLEER. CDR3 length: 16 residues.

V usage is TRBV5-1 and J usage is TRBJ1-1; D is ambiguous. Deletions cut 4 bases from V and 2 bases from J, with 6 bases between. CDR1 SGHRS and CDR2 YFSETQ come from the germline V gene. The length of the CDR3 is 12 residues. CDR3 sequence (DNA): TGCGCCAGCAGCGCCTCCAACACTGAAGCTTTCTTT. Residues: CASSASNTEAFF.

The CDR3 nucleotides are TGTGCCATCAGTGATGGGGCGCAAGAGACCCAGTACTTC. As protein: CAISDGAQETQYF. The chain employs TRBV10-3 and TRBJ2-5; D is perhaps TRBD1 (5 bases). Germline V gene data show CDR1 as ENHRY and CDR2 as SYGVKD. Trimming pared 3 bases from V and 2 bases from J, leaving 7 bases between. There are 13 residues in the CDR3.

The V gene is TRBV7-2, the J gene TRBJ1-1; D gene uncertain. This CDR3 region has 14 residues. V shed 1 base and J shed 1 base, with 7 bases lying between them. Germline V gene lookup returns CDR1 SGHTA and CDR2 FQGNSA. CDR3 protein: CASSLDYGNTEAFF. The CDR3, as DNA: TGTGCCAGCAGCTTAGACTACGGGAACACTGAAGCTTTCTTT.

V usage is TRBV4-3 and J usage is TRBJ2-7; no definite D call. Deletions cut 3 bases from V and 0 bases from J, with 18 bases between. Germline CDR1 and CDR2: LGHNA and YSLEER. The CDR3 runs to 17 residues. CDR3 residues: CASSHRIDGFSSYEQYF. As DNA, the CDR3 is TGCGCCAGCAGCCACCGGATTGACGGATTTAGCTCCTACGAGCAGTACTTC.

V usage is TRBV7-2 and J usage is TRBJ1-1, with D possibly matching TRBD1 (6 bases). V was pared by 2 bases and J by 4 bases, with 20 bases between. This CDR3 has 17 amino acids. Germline CDR1 reads SGHTA; CDR2 reads FQGNSA. CDR3 nucleotide sequence: TGTGCCAGCAGCTTAAGGTGGTCAGGGGTGTGGGGCACTGAAGCTTTCTTT. Amino acids: CASSLRWSGVWGTEAFF.

V and J are TRBV4-3 and TRBJ2-7; no firm D call. The CDR3 runs to 16 residues. Germline CDR1 and CDR2: LGHNA and YSLEER. V gave up 1 base and J gave up 4 bases, with 17 bases separating them. CDR3 sequence reads: CASSQGLRDSSYEQYF. The DNA for the CDR3 is TGCGCCAGCAGCCAAGGCCTCCGTGACTCTTCATACGAGCAGTACTTC.

In regard to this clonotype: As the CDR3 is not closed by the conserved phenylalanine or tryptophan, this likely results from a read error. The J gene is TRBJ2-7, the V gene TRBV29-1; D not resolved. The CDR3 covers 12 residues. CDR1 and CDR2 from the germline V gene are SQVTM and ANQGSEA. The V end lost 4 bases, the J end lost 5 bases, and 12 bases lay between the germline ends. DNA of the CDR3: TGCAGCGTTGTGAGGAATCAGGACGAGCAGTACTTA. This gives the protein CSVVRNQDEQYL.

The chain combines TRBV25-1 with TRBJ2-1, with 7 positions matching TRBD2. Germline CDR1 MGHDK, CDR2 SYGVNS. V dropped 2 bases and J dropped 8; count of bases not matched to a gene: 9. The CDR3 is made up of 15 amino acids. CDR3 region: CASSEHGGGLDEQFF. CDR3 nucleotides: TGTGCCAGCAGTGAACATGGCGGGGGATTAGATGAGCAGTTCTTC.

This clonotype turned up a few times. J is TRBJ2-5 and V is TRBV7-2; a possible D gene is TRBD1 (6 bases). This CDR3 has 16 residues. Deletions cut 4 bases from V and 3 bases from J, with 18 bases between. The germline gives CDR1 SGHTA, CDR2 FQGNSA. The CDR3 spells CASSSYPVTGEETQYF. CDR3 coding DNA: TGTGCCAGCAGCTCATACCCAGTGACAGGTGAAGAGACCCAGTACTTC.

This rearrangement joins TRBV2 to TRBJ2-1; TRBD2 agrees at 7 bases. The V gene's germline CDR1 is SNHLY and CDR2 FYNNEI. The CDR3 spans 11 residues. With 8 bases clipped from V and 8 bases from J, the junction kept 3 bases outside the gene matches. This CDR3 is CASREEDEQFF. The CDR3 DNA reads TGTGCCAGCCGGGAGGAGGATGAGCAGTTCTTC.

This clonotype was recorded a few times. The chain is built from TRBV9 and TRBJ2-1; no clear D. The V gene's germline CDR1 is SGDLS and CDR2 YYNGEE. V lost 2 bases and J 8 bases, leaving 20 bases between the germline ends. CDR3 size: 16 residues. The chain's CDR3 is CASSVHSSRPADEQFF. The CDR3 DNA is TGTGCCAGCAGCGTTCACTCGTCCCGTCCCGCGGATGAGCAGTTCTTC.

This clonotype showed up just a few times. The chain has TRBV6-2 or TRBV6-3 and TRBJ2-4; TRBD1 or TRBD2 may be the D gene (5 bases each). This CDR3 has 18 residues. V lost 4 bases to trimming and J lost 1 base, with 20 bases between them. The germline V gene encodes CDR1 MNHEY and CDR2 SVGEGT. The CDR3 DNA sequence: TGTGCCAGCAGTTCAGGGTTCGGTTCTCGGGGCGCCAAAAACATTCAGTACTTC. Residues: CASSSGFGSRGAKNIQYF.